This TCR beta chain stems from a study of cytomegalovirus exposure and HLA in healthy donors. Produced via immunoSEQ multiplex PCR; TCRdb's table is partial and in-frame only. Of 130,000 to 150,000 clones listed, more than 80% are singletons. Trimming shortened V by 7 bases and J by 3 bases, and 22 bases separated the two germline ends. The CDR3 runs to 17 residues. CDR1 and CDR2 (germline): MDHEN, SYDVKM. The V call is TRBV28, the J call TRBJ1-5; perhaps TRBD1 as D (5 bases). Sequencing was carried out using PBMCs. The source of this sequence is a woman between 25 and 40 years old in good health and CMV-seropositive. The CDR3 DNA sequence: TGTGCCAGCATTAGGGGTGTGTCACAGGTCCTCAATCAGCCCCAGCATTTT. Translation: CASIRGVSQVLNQPQHF.